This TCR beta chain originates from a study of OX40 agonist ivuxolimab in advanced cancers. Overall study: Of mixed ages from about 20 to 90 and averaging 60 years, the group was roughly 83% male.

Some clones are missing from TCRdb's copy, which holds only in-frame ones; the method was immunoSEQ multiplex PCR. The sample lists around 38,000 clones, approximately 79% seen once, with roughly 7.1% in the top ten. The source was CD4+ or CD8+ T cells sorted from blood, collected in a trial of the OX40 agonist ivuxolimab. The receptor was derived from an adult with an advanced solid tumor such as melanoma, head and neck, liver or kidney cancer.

In DNA, the CDR3 is TGTGCCAGCAGCTTAGTTCTTGGACTAGCATCAGGTGAGCAGTTCTTC. Protein sequence: CASSLVLGLASGEQFF. V and J are TRBV11-2 and TRBJ2-1; 8 nucleotides align to TRBD2. The CDR3 contains 16 residues. Germline V lookup: CDR1 SGHAT, CDR2 FQNNGV. J lost 9 bases, V lost 1 base, and 11 bases had no gene match.